The source of this T cell receptor beta chain is a study of cytomegalovirus exposure and HLA in healthy donors. This clone was recorded at least ten times. CDR3 size: 14 residues. Germline V CDR1 and CDR2: SEHNR, FQNEAQ (reference sequence). The V gene end was trimmed by 5 bases and the J gene end by 4 bases; junction bases not matched to a gene: 2. The study ran its PCR with 60 Vbeta and 13 Jbeta primers. Only in-frame clones appear in the TCRdb table, and some are missing; sequencing was by immunoSEQ multiplex PCR. The sample has around 150,000 clones; around 76% are singletons. This rearrangement joins TRBV7-9 to TRBJ1-4; 9 nucleotides match TRBD1. The TCR comes from a man aged 55 to 70 in good health and CMV-seronegative. Sequenced material: PBMCs. As DNA, the CDR3 is TGTGCCAGCAGCCAGGGACAGGGTAATGAAAAACTGTTTTTT. Translated, it gives CASSQGQGNEKLFF. The full variable domain, with the rest looked up from reference TRBV7-9 and TRBJ1-4, is DTGVSQNPRHKITKRGQNVTFRCDPISEHNRLYWYRQTLGQGPEFLTYFQNEAQLEKSRLLSDRFSAERPKGSFSTLEIQRTEQGDSAMYLCASSQGQGNEKLFFGSGTQLSVL.